The rows below give T cell receptor beta chains drawn from one sample of a study of CD8 T cells in ankylosing spondylitis. TCRdb re-called the 5' RACE reads with MiXCR, one entry per CDR3 protein. Of fewer than 550,000 distinct CDR3 sequences in the sample, 5.3% are singletons; the top ten hold 3.5%. Sequences were obtained from blood, either unsorted or a sorted T cell fraction (not recorded which). Receptors originate from a male donor with ankylosing spondylitis. CDR3s include the opening cysteine and the closing phenylalanine or tryptophan. A D gene is named only where the DNA matches it firmly. Sizes are listed as once, few, many, or a class for an expanded clone.

clone_size	v_call	j_call	d_call	cdr3_nt	cdr3_aa
many	TRBV7-8	TRBJ1-5	NA	TGTGCCAGCAGCTTGCGGACAGTGCAGATTTATAGCAATCAGCCCCAGCATTTT	CASSLRTVQIYSNQPQHF
many	TRBV7-9	TRBJ2-7	NA	TGTGCCAGCAGCCCCTGGTGGGGGGGCGGCTCCTACGAGCAGTACTTC	CASSPWWGGGSYEQYF
many	TRBV6-2/TRBV6-3	TRBJ2-2	NA	TGTGCCAGCAGTTACGGGTCAACAGGGTCCACCGGGGAGCTGTTTTTT	CASSYGSTGSTGELFF
many	TRBV28	TRBJ2-2	TRBD1	TGTGCCAGCAGCCCTAGGGGACAGGGTTATCCCGGGGAGCTGTTTTTT	CASSPRGQGYPGELFF
many	TRBV7-8	TRBJ2-1	NA	TGTGCCAGCAGCTTCCCGCAGTCGAGCTCCTACAATGAGCAGTTCTTC	CASSFPQSSSYNEQFF
few	TRBV20-1	TRBJ2-1	TRBD2	TGCAGTGCTAGAGATCCCAGCGGGACCTACAATGAGCAGTTCTTC	CSARDPSGTYNEQFF
many	TRBV12-3/TRBV12-4	TRBJ2-7	NA	TGTGCCAGCAGCCGCGAATACTCCTACGAGCAGTACTTC	CASSREYSYEQYF
many	TRBV10-3	TRBJ2-5	NA	TGTGCCATCAGTGAGTCGGGCGAAGAGACCCAGTACTTC	CAISESGEETQYF
few	TRBV7-8	TRBJ2-1	NA	TGTGCCAGCAGCTTAGGAGGGTACCTTGACAATGAGCAGTTCTTC	CASSLGGYLDNEQFF
few	TRBV7-9	TRBJ2-6	NA	TGTGCCAGCAGCTCCACCGCGTCTGGGGCCAACGTCCTGACTTTC	CASSSTASGANVLTF
many	TRBV11-2	TRBJ1-1	NA	TGTGCCAGCAGCTTAAAAGGGCACTCGACTGAAGCTTTCTTT	CASSLKGHSTEAFF
many	TRBV6-5	TRBJ1-2	NA	TGTGCCAGCAGTTACTCGGCGGAGCCGGGATGGTATGGCTACACCTTC	CASSYSAEPGWYGYTF
few	TRBV7-3	TRBJ2-3	TRBD2	TGTGCCAGCAGCTTAGGGACTAGCGTTCTCACAGATACGCAGTATTTT	CASSLGTSVLTDTQYF
many	TRBV7-9	TRBJ1-1	NA	TGTGCCAGCAGCTCGAAGGGGACCACTGAAGCTTTCTTT	CASSSKGTTEAFF
many	TRBV20-1	TRBJ2-1	NA	TGCAGTGCTAGACCTCGCGGTGCCTACAATGAGCAGTTCTTC	CSARPRGAYNEQFF
many	TRBV7-2	TRBJ2-3	TRBD1	TGTGCCAGCAGCCGCGGACAGGGAGCGTCAGATACGCAGTATTTT	CASSRGQGASDTQYF
few	TRBV10-1	TRBJ2-1	NA	TGCGCCAGCAGTGAGTCGGTGGGCAGGGGATCCTACAATGAGCAGTTCTTC	CASSESVGRGSYNEQFF
many	TRBV11-2	TRBJ1-3	TRBD1	TGTGCCAGCAGCCTCGGGACAGAATTTCGAAACACCATATATTTT	CASSLGTEFRNTIYF
many	TRBV20-1	TRBJ2-7	NA	TGCAGTGCTAGAGCAACAGATTCCTACGAGCAGTACTTC	CSARATDSYEQYF
few	TRBV7-8	TRBJ2-7	NA	TGTGCCAGCAGCTTCAGGGTAGTCAGGAGCGAGCAGTACTTC	CASSFRVVRSEQYF